This T cell receptor beta chain was recorded in a study of CD8+CD57+ T cells in acquired aplastic anemia. Per the germline V gene, CDR1 is MNHEY and CDR2 is SMNVEV (reference sequence). CDR3 size: 10 residues. Trimming removed 7 bases at V and 9 bases at J, with 9 bases between. Before being chosen for sequencing, patients had shown CD8+CD57+ cell expansion by flow cytometry. Using genomic DNA as the template, TCR beta VDJ and CDR3 profiling was carried out. Each CDR3 protein is one row after TCRdb ran MiXCR on the reads. Found here are roughly 500,000 distinct CDR3 sequences, around a third of them singletons; the top ten hold roughly 0.89%.

This chain links TRBV27 with TRBJ2-5; D is perhaps TRBD1 (5 bases). The source of this sequence is a human donor with aplastic anemia. The sample consisted of sorted CD4+, CD8+, or CD8+CD57+ T cells (not recorded which) from PBMCs. The CDR3 loop reads CASTIGAQYF. CDR3 bases: TGTGCCAGCACAATAGGGGCCCAGTACTTC.